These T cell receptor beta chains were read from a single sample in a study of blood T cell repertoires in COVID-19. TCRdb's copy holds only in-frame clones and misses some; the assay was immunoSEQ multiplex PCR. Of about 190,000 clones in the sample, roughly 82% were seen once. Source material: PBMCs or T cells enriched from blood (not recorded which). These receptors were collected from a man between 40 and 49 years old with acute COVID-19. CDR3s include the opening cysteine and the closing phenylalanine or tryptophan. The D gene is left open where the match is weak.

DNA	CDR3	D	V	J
TGTGCCAGTACCTTTGGACTAGGTTACGAGCAGTACTTC	CASTFGLGYEQYF	TRBD2	TRBV19	TRBJ2-7
TGTGCCAGCAGTCGAGGGACAGGGGTAAGTCAGCCCCAGCATTTT	CASSRGTGVSQPQHF	TRBD1	TRBV6-5	TRBJ1-5
TGCGCCAGCAGCCCAGCACAGGGCGAGCAGTACTTC	CASSPAQGEQYF	-	TRBV5-1	TRBJ2-7
TGTGCCAGCAGCGTAGGAGGGACAGTGGCCGAAAAACTGTTTTTT	CASSVGGTVAEKLFF	TRBD1	TRBV9	TRBJ1-4
TGTGCCAGCAGCTCAACTCGGGACAGTGCTTGGTTCTTC	CASSSTRDSAWFF	TRBD1	TRBV7-2	TRBJ2-1
TGCAGCGTTGGAGGGACTTTAACTAGCACAGATACGCAGTATTTT	CSVGGTLTSTDTQYF	-	TRBV29-1	TRBJ2-3
TGTGCCAGCAGCCAAGGGACAGGGGGCCTCCTCCTCCACTTT	CASSQGTGGLLLHF	TRBD1	TRBV3-1/TRBV3-2	TRBJ1-6
TGTGCCAGCAGCCCCGGGATCGTCATGAACACCATATATTTT	CASSPGIVMNTIYF	-	TRBV9	TRBJ1-3
TGTGCCCCCGCAGGCAAGGACAGACCTTCCTCCGAGCAGTACTTC	CAPAGKDRPSSEQYF	-	TRBV10-3	TRBJ2-7
TGTGCCAGCAGCTTAATCTCGATGGGCCCCACAGATACGCAGTATTTT	CASSLISMGPTDTQYF	-	TRBV7-3	TRBJ2-3